The clone carrying this T cell receptor (beta chain) has a single count. The antigen remains undetermined. Per the germline V gene, CDR1 is MNHNS and CDR2 is SASEGT. The V gene lost 8 bases and the J gene lost 6 bases, with 13 bases spanning the gap. The length of the CDR3 is 13 residues. These data are taken from a study of cytomegalovirus exposure and HLA in healthy donors. For the study at large: Among 150 million to 200 million T cells, an earlier analysis found 95 million to 140 million unique TCR beta sequences. Study-level points and caveats: For TCR beta chains, V- and J-gene trimming was later linked to a missense DCLRE1C variant.

In the PCR, 60 Vbeta and 13 Jbeta primers were used. Assay used: immunoSEQ multiplex PCR; TCRdb lists only in-frame clones, some missing. The data show about 200,000 clones, almost 80% seen once. V gene TRBV6-1 combines with J gene TRBJ1-4; D perhaps matches TRBD1 (6 bases). This TCR was sampled from a man between 18 and 29 years old in good health and CMV-seronegative. Sequencing used PBMCs. The CDR3 reads CASGGRGDEKLFF. The CDR3 bases are TGTGCCAGCGGGGGGCGGGGGGATGAAAAACTGTTTTTT.